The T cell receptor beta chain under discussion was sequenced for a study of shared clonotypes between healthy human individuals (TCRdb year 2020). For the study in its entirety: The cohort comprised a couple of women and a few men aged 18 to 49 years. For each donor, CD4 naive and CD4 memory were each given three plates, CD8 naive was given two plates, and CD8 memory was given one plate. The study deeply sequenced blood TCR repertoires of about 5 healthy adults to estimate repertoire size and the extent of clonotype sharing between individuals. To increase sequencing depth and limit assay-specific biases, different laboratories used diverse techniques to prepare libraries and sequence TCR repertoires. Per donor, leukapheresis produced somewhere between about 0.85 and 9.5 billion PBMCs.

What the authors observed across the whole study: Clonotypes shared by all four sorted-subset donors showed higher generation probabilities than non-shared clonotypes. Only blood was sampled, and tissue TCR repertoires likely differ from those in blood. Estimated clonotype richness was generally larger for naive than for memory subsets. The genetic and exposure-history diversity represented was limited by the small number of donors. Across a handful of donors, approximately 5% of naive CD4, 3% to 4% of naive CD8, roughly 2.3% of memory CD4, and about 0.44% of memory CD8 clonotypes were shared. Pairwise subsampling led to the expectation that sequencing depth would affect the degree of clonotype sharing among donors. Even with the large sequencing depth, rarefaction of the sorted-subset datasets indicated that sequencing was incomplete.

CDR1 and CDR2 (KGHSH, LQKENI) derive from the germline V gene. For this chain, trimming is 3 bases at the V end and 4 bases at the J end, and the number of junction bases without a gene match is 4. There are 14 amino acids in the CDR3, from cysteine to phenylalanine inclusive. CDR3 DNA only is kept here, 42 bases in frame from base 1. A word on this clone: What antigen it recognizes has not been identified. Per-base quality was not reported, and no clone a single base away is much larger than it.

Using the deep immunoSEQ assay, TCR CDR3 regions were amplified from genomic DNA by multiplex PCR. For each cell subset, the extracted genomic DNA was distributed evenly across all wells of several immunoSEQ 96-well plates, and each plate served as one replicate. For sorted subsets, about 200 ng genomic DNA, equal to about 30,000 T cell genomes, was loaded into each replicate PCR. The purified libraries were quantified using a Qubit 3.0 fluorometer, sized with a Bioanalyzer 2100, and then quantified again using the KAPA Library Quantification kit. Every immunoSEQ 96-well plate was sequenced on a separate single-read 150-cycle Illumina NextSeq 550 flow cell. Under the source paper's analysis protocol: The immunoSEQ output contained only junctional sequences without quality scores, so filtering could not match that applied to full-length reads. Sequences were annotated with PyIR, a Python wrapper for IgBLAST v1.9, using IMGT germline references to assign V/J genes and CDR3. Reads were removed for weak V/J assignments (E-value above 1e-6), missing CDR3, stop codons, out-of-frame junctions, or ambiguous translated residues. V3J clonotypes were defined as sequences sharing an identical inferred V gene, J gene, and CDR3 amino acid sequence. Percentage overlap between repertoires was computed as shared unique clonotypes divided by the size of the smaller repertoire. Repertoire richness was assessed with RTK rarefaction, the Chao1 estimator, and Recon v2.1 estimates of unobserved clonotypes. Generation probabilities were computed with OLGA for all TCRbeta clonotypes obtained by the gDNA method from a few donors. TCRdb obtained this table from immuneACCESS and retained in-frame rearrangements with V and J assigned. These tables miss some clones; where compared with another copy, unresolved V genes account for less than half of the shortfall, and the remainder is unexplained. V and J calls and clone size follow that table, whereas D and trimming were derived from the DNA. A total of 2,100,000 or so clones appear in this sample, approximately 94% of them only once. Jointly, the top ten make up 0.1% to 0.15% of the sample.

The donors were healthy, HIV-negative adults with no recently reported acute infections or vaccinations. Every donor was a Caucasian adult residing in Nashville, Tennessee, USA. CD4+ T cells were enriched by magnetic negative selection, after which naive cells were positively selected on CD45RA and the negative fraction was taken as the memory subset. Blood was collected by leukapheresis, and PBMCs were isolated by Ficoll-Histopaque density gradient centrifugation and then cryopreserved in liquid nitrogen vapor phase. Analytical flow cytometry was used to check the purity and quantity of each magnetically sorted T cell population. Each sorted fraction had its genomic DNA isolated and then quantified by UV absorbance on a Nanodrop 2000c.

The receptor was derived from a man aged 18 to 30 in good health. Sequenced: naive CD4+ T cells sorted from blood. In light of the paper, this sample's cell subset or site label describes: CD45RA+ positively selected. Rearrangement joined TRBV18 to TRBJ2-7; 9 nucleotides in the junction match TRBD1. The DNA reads TGTGCCAGCTCACCTAACAGGGGGCTGTACGAGCAGTACTTC. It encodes CASSPNRGLYEQYF.